The 2 T cell receptor beta chains given below trace back to one sample, sequenced in a study of T cell changes during pregnancy in multiple sclerosis. Method: immunoSEQ multiplex PCR; TCRdb's copy keeps in-frame clones and lacks some. The sample lists roughly 80,000 clones, approximately 90% occurring once. The input for sequencing was peripheral blood, taken before pregnancy. Source of these receptors: a female donor with multiple sclerosis, enrolled in a pregnancy study.

This clone was detected only once. The V and J genes are TRBV5-1 and TRBJ2-7, with D possibly TRBD2 on 6 matching bases. CDR1 is SGHRS and CDR2 is YFSETQ in the germline V gene. CDR3 size: 14 residues. Trimming stripped 3 bases from V and 2 bases from J, with 12 bases between. CDR3 nucleotides: TGCGCCAGCAGCTCCTACGGACTAACCTACGAGCAGTACTTC. Residues: CASSSYGLTYEQYF.

As concerns this clone: Within the sample, other DNA sequences also encode this same CDR3. This chain uses TRBV6-5 with TRBJ1-1; D gene ambiguous. V gave up 3 bases and J gave up 5 bases, with 7 bases separating them. The germline V gene encodes CDR1 MNHEY and CDR2 SVGAGI. This CDR3 has 12 amino acids. The DNA of the CDR3 is TGTGCCAGCAGTTATGGCGGTACTGAAGCTTTCTTT. Protein: CASSYGGTEAFF.